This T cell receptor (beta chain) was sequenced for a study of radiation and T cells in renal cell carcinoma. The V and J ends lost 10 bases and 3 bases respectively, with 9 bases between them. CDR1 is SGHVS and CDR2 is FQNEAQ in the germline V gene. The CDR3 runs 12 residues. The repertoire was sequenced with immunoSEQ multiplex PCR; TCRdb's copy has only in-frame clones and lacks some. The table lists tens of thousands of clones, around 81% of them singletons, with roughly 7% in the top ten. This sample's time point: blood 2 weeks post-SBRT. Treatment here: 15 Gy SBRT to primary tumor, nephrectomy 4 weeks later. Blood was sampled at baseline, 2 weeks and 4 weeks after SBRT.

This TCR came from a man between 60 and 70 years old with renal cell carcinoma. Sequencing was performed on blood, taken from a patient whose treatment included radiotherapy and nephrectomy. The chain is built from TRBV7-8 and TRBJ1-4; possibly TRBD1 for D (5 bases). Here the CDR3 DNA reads TGTGCCACTTTGGGGCCTAATGAAAAACTGTTTTTT. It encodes CATLGPNEKLFF. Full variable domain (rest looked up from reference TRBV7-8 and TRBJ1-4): GAGVSQSPRYKVAKRGQDVALRCDPISGHVSLFWYQQALGQGPEFLTYFQNEAQLDKSGLPSDRFFAERPEGSVSTLKIQRTQQEDSAVYLCATLGPNEKLFFGSGTQLSVL.